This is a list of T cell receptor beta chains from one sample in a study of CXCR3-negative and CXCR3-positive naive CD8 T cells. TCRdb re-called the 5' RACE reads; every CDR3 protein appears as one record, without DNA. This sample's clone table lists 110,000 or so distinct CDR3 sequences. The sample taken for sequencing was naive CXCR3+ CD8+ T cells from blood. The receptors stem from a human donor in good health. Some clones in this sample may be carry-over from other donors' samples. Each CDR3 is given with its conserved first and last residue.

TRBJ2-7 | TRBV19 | CASSLGTGTTYEQYF
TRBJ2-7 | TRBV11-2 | CASRLMSLAVGEQYF
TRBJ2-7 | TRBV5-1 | CASSWTGPSSYEQYF
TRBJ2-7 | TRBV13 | CASSSGWGDGYEQYF
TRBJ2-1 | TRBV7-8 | CASNAYIVTSGLGGNEQFF
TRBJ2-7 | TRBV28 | CASRRIREYSSYEQYF
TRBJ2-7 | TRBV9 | CASSVRDTYEQYF
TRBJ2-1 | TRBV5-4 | CASSFLAGHNEQFF
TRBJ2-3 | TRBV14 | CASSQSLLADFTDTQYF
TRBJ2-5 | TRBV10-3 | CAISESRGQETQYF
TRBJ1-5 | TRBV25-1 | CASSASSGVAGSGQPQHF
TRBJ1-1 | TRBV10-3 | CAISDRTGNTEAFF
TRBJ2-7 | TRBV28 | CASSLGGQGSYEQYF
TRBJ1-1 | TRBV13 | CASSGRTGLNEAFF
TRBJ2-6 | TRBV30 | CAWSADGANVLTF
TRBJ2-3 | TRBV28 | CASSLPTHAGTDTQYF
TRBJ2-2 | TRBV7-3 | CASSSSVAGASDTGELFF
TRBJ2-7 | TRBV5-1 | CASSLVGVAYEQYF
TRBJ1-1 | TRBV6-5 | CASRRTDGAGEAFF
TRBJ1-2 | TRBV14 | CASSQPRQHPYGYTF
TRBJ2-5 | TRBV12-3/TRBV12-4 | CASEQGYQETQYF
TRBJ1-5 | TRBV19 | CASTATGQGNQPQHF
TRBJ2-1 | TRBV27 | CASSPWDFLSSYNEQFF
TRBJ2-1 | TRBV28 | CASSLLGLAGLNEQFF
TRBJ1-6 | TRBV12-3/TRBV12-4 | CASSPGPLEPLHF
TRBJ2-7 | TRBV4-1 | CASSQDDGVAGGQYF
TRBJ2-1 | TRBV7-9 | CASSPGTGLYNEQFF
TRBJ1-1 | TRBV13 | CASSLVRDTEAFF
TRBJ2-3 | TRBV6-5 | CASSYLGLNTDTQYF
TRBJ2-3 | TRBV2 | CASSEDGRGLGTDTQYF
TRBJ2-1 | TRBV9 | CASSVAAEQFF
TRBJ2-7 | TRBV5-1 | CASSFPPGRSGVYEQYF
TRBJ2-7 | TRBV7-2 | CASSLAQGVYEQYF
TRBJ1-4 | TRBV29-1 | CSVEDLGVTGEKLFF
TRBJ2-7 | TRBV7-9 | CASSSGLAGWYEQYF
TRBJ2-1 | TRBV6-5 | CASSYGLSYNEQFF
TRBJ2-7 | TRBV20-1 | CSAHPSGGGYEQYF
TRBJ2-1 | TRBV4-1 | CASSQEHNEQFF
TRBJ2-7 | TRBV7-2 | CASSLPGAGPTLDYEQYF
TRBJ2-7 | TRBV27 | CASSSGSYSDEQYF
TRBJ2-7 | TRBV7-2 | CASSLKGTSAYEQYF
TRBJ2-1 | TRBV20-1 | CSARSSGELANEQFF
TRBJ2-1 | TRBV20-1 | CSARVAGRDGEQFF
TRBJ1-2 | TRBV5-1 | CASSLADNYGYTF
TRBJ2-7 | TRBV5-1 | CASRGTASYEQYF
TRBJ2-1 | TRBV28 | CASSSYTGNEQFF
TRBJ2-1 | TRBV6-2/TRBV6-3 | CASSRGESYNEQFF